The rows below give T cell receptor beta chains drawn from one sample of a study of blood T cells in healthy people across ages. From the 5' RACE reads, TCRdb called clonotypes with MiXCR, one entry per CDR3 protein. The top ten hold over 2% of the sample, which has 1.5 million to 2 million distinct CDR3 sequences, roughly 49% seen once. Sequencing used blood. The receptors shown here come from a woman aged 40 to 50 in good health. Each CDR3 is given without its conserved first and last residue. The order of the fields is J gene, V gene, D gene, CDR3 protein. D genes are given only for firm matches.

TRBJ2-2 | TRBV14 | NA | ASSQPVTGLNTGELF
TRBJ2-1 | TRBV6-5 | TRBD1 | ASSPTGTEQF
TRBJ2-1 | TRBV7-2 | NA | ASSPPGGPRSYNEQF
TRBJ1-6 | TRBV6-2/TRBV6-3 | NA | ASSYVDSPLH
TRBJ2-1 | TRBV6-6 | TRBD2 | ASSYDSGGNEQF
TRBJ1-2 | TRBV15 | NA | ATSRDNRGRSNYGYT
TRBJ2-3 | TRBV14 | NA | ASSFIRNPSTDTQY
TRBJ2-1 | TRBV27 | NA | ASSLVIGDVGNEQF
TRBJ2-7 | TRBV2 | TRBD1 | ASRGTGRTYEQY
TRBJ2-3 | TRBV4-1 | NA | ASTPLTGGTDTQY
TRBJ2-1 | TRBV20-1 | NA | SARWGGLYNEQF
TRBJ1-1 | TRBV7-2 | TRBD1 | ASSQTGVEAF
TRBJ2-3 | TRBV4-3 | TRBD2 | ASSQEGGGAADTQY
TRBJ2-7 | TRBV20-1 | NA | SARYIIEGSYEQY
TRBJ2-3 | TRBV7-9 | TRBD2 | ASSPRTSGGAVIDTQY
TRBJ2-7 | TRBV20-1 | NA | SAHRDTVEQY
TRBJ1-5 | TRBV7-2 | NA | ASSEGTSNQPQH
TRBJ2-1 | TRBV6-1 | NA | ASIPRVSSYNERF
TRBJ1-1 | TRBV6-5 | NA | ASSYYQHGPRTGTEAF
TRBJ2-7 | TRBV6-2/TRBV6-3 | TRBD1 | AIMDRPGHEQY
TRBJ2-1 | TRBV6-2/TRBV6-3 | TRBD2 | ASSFRTSGGLSSYNEQF
TRBJ2-1 | TRBV7-2 | TRBD2 | ASSFSSGGRGTREQF
TRBJ2-3 | TRBV20-1 | NA | SARATEGFFGTDTQY
TRBJ2-1 | TRBV28 | TRBD1 | ASSIPSGGGYNEQF
TRBJ2-3 | TRBV2 | TRBD2 | ASSEGTGGPADTQY
TRBJ2-5 | TRBV20-1 | NA | SARVEQGLGETQY
TRBJ1-1 | TRBV6-6 | NA | ASSSRGVHTEAF
TRBJ2-1 | TRBV6-2/TRBV6-3 | NA | ASRITEGWQF
TRBJ2-1 | TRBV6-6 | TRBD1 | ASSHSGTGGRNNEQF
TRBJ2-3 | TRBV5-1 | TRBD2 | ASSSGDEGLAGVDTQY
TRBJ1-5 | TRBV6-1 | NA | ASRARQVRNQPQH
NA | TRBV20-1 | TRBD1 | SARETGTGDHEQY
TRBJ2-1 | TRBV6-1 | NA | ASSPRGRGTEQF
TRBJ2-5 | TRBV4-2 | TRBD1 | ASSQDTLGQGIEETQY
TRBJ1-3 | TRBV4-3 | NA | ASSARWGGRPGNTIY
TRBJ1-4 | TRBV7-2 | NA | ASSFAEGGEKLF
TRBJ2-1 | TRBV20-1 | NA | SAHYSYNEQF
TRBJ1-2 | TRBV25-1 | TRBD1 | ASSDFPGQGIHGYGYT
TRBJ1-5 | TRBV20-1 | NA | SARAIWRPQH
TRBJ2-1 | TRBV7-3 | TRBD1 | ASRATGQGSNEQF
TRBJ1-2 | TRBV25-1 | TRBD1 | ASSFAGTVGGYT
TRBJ1-5 | TRBV20-1 | NA | SAIDRLIEPQH
TRBJ2-5 | TRBV6-2/TRBV6-3 | TRBD1 | ASTRGGTGLKTQY
TRBJ2-3 | TRBV11-2 | TRBD2 | ASSHDLAGGPEHTDTQY
TRBJ2-5 | TRBV20-1 | TRBD2 | SPYLSGEETQY
TRBJ1-2 | TRBV27 | TRBD1 | ASGDRLNYGYT
TRBJ2-5 | TRBV6-1 | TRBD2 | ASRERTSGGVLGETQY
TRBJ1-2 | TRBV7-9 | NA | ASSLSGDGGGDGYT